This entry is about one T cell receptor (beta chain). No antigen is known for it. These data belong to a study of regulatory T cells in long-lasting Graves disease. Time point reported: newly diagnosed GD, antithyroid drugs for less than 3 months. Researchers made the TCR library from RNA that was extracted from PBMCs. Overall study results and limits: Persistent patients had more shared public clonotypes (around 2,500) than new patients (about 880).

Construction of TCR beta libraries relied on iRepertoire HTBI primers and on Arm-PCR targeting CDR3 regions. TCRdb reprocessed the multiplex PCR reads via MiXCR and lists one record per CDR3 protein. The data contain about 520,000 distinct CDR3 sequences, approximately 12% of them singletons. These data also featured in a second study, about T cells in Graves' hyperthyroidism and ophthalmopathy. Per that paper: First-round RT-PCR targeting the TCR CDR3 was performed with the HTBI primer set. The majority of expanded thyroid clonotypes above 0.001 also appeared in blood.

This TCR derives from a woman younger than 45 with Graves disease. The specimen comprised peripheral blood mononuclear cells (PBMCs), sampled at new diagnosis, from a patient treated with antithyroid drugs.

The CDR3 nucleotides read TGTGCCAGCAGGCTACAGGGGGCGAGTCAGCCCCAGCATTTT. This codes for CASRLQGASQPQHF. The chain employs TRBV6-2 or TRBV6-3 and TRBJ1-5; TRBD1 matches at 9 bases. CDR1 and CDR2 from the germline V gene are MNHEY and SVGEGT. This CDR3 is 14 amino acids long. J was trimmed by 6 bases and V by 6 bases; bases with no gene match: 6.